This TCR beta chain was captured by sequencing in a study of early stage breast cancer tumors. Study results and limitations: Compared with adjacent normal breast, tumors showed roughly 2.5-fold denser, more clonal T cells.

The V gene lost 3 bases and the J gene lost 6 bases, with 8 bases spanning the gap. The CDR3 contains 13 residues. Germline CDR1 reads MRHNA; CDR2 reads SNTAGT. The assay was immunoSEQ multiplex PCR, and TCRdb's table has in-frame clones only and misses some. The sample holds tens of thousands of clones, 70% to 80% seen once. On this clone itself: Its antigen is unknown.

The V and J genes are TRBV6-4 and TRBJ2-2; D unresolved. Sequencing was carried out using blood. The clonotype was recovered from a person under 45 with breast cancer. The CDR3 DNA reads TGTGCCAGCAGTGAGGATAGCCCCGGGGAGCTGTTTTTT. This sequence encodes CASSEDSPGELFF.